The source of this T cell receptor (beta chain) is a study of T cell repertoires in cytomegalovirus infection. There are 17 residues in the CDR3. V dropped 5 bases and J dropped 3; count of bases not matched to a gene: 12. Germline V gene data show CDR1 as SGHVS and CDR2 as FQNEAQ. This clonotype has more than one count but fewer than ten. Its antigen is not known. TCRdb reprocessed the reads via MiXCR and lists one record per CDR3 protein. This table holds about 120,000 distinct CDR3 sequences, about 30% found once. J is TRBJ2-2 and V is TRBV7-8, with 7 bases identical to TRBD1. The sequences come from CD8+ T cells from cultured PBMCs, collected from culture after CMV antigen stimulation. This TCR came from a human donor in good health (CMV status not recorded). Some clones in this sample may be carry-over from other donors' samples. CDR3: CASSVLETGFDTGELFF. The CDR3 nucleotides read TGTGCCAGCAGCGTCCTCGAGACAGGGTTTGACACCGGGGAGCTGTTTTTT.